These T cell receptor beta chains were read from a single sample in a study of T cell repertoires in cytomegalovirus infection. TCRdb used MiXCR to reprocess the reads, holding one entry per CDR3 protein. Among tens of thousands of distinct CDR3 sequences listed, roughly 3.6% were seen once. Sequenced input: PBMCs. These receptors originate from a human donor in good health (CMV status not recorded). Some clones in this sample may be carry-over from other donors' samples. CDR3s include the opening cysteine and the closing phenylalanine or tryptophan. D genes are given only for firm matches. Expanded clones get a size class; other rows say once, few or many, or leave the size out.

size,D,V,J,CDR3,DNA
many,-,TRBV19,TRBJ2-1,CASSTTTDRTNEQFF,TGTGCCAGTAGTACTACAACAGACAGGACCAATGAGCAGTTCTTC
many,-,TRBV19,TRBJ1-6,CASSIQTVNSPLHF,TGTGCCAGTAGTATACAGACAGTTAATTCACCCCTCCACTTT
-,-,TRBV24-1,TRBJ1-2,CATSDIYGYTF,TGTGCCACCAGTGACATCTATGGCTACACCTTC
many,-,TRBV7-2,TRBJ1-5,CASSLAGLNQPQHF,TGTGCCAGCAGCTTAGCGGGGCTCAATCAGCCCCAGCATTTT
many,-,TRBV10-3,TRBJ1-1,CASGGGRDTEAFF,TGTGCCAGTGGAGGGGGAAGGGACACTGAAGCTTTCTTT
many,-,TRBV5-1,TRBJ1-5,CASSLAEDQPQHF,TGCGCCAGCAGCTTGGCCGAGGATCAGCCCCAGCATTTT
-,-,TRBV2,TRBJ1-1,CASGLYTDAFF,TGTGCCAGCGGTTTGTACACTGATGCTTTCTTT
many,TRBD1,TRBV7-9,TRBJ1-1,CASGYGQGFTEAFF,TGTGCCAGCGGCTATGGACAGGGGTTCACTGAAGCTTTCTTT
many,TRBD2,TRBV9,TRBJ2-1,CASSAPGLSYNEQFF,TGTGCCAGCAGCGCCCCGGGACTATCCTACAATGAGCAGTTCTTC
many,-,TRBV7-9,TRBJ1-1,CASSPPEVRKAFF,TGTGCCAGCAGCCCGCCGGAGGTTCGGAAGGCTTTCTTT
many,-,TRBV7-2,TRBJ2-5,CASSLLSRQETQYF,TGTGCCAGCAGCTTATTGTCCAGGCAAGAGACCCAGTACTTC
many,-,TRBV7-9,TRBJ2-7,CASSLAEGRVNEQYF,TGTGCCAGCAGCTTAGCGGAGGGCAGGGTAAACGAGCAGTACTTC
many,-,TRBV19,TRBJ1-1,CASSQKPSDTEAFF,TGTGCCAGTAGTCAAAAGCCGTCGGACACTGAAGCTTTCTTT
many,-,TRBV6-2/TRBV6-3,TRBJ1-2,CASSYSPGLYGYTF,TGTGCCAGCAGTTACTCACCGGGCCTCTATGGCTACACCTTC
many,TRBD1,TRBV7-9,TRBJ2-7,CASSLPRDSYEQYF,TGTGCCAGCAGCTTACCCCGGGACAGCTACGAGCAGTACTTC
many,-,TRBV29-1,TRBJ2-1,CSVDSTQFF,TGCAGCGTTGATAGTACGCAGTTCTTC
many,-,TRBV7-7,TRBJ2-3,CASSLDPGTDTQYF,TGTGCTAGCAGCTTAGACCCGGGTACAGATACGCAGTATTTT
many,-,TRBV12-3/TRBV12-4,TRBJ2-3,CASSSQVDTQYF,TGTGCCAGCAGTTCCCAGGTGGATACGCAGTATTTT
many,-,TRBV27,TRBJ2-7,CASSPRGSTSYEQYF,TGTGCCAGCAGTCCCCGGGGGTCGACGTCCTACGAGCAGTACTTC
many,-,TRBV7-9,TRBJ1-5,CASSLVGQPQHF,TGTGCCAGCAGCTTAGTCGGTCAGCCCCAGCATTTT
many,-,TRBV7-2,TRBJ2-7,CASAPAGKNYEQYF,TGTGCCAGCGCGCCGGCAGGAAAAAACTACGAGCAGTACTTC
many,-,TRBV28,TRBJ2-1,CASSLSGAIYNEQFF,TGTGCCAGCAGTTTATCAGGGGCCATATACAATGAGCAGTTCTTC
many,-,TRBV4-1,TRBJ1-5,CASSQGGGAEGNQPQHF,TGCGCCAGCAGCCAAGGCGGGGGCGCCGAGGGCAATCAGCCCCAGCATTTT
-,-,TRBV7-9,TRBJ1-6,CASSLGDSPLHF,TGTGCCAGCAGCTTAGGCGATTCACCCCTCCACTTT
-,-,TRBV11-1,TRBJ2-4,CASSWAPQASSDIQYF,TGTGCCAGCAGCTGGGCCCCCCAGGCCTCCTCGGACATTCAGTACTTC
many,TRBD1,TRBV13,TRBJ1-6,CASSRDRALNSPLHF,TGTGCCAGCAGTAGGGACAGGGCCCTCAATTCACCCCTCCACTTT
many,TRBD2,TRBV20-1,TRBJ2-5,CSARLAGGTQETQYF,TGCAGTGCACGACTAGCGGGGGGTACCCAAGAGACCCAGTACTTC
-,-,TRBV6-2/TRBV6-3,TRBJ1-5,CASNAGYQPQHF,TGTGCCAGCAACGCAGGGTATCAGCCCCAGCATTTT
many,-,TRBV15,TRBJ2-7,CATSREYGGSSYEQYF,TGTGCCACCAGCAGAGAATACGGCGGCAGCTCCTACGAGCAGTACTTC
many,-,TRBV24-1,TRBJ1-1,CATSDVGENTEAFF,TGTGCCACCAGTGATGTAGGGGAGAACACTGAAGCTTTCTTT
many,TRBD1,TRBV20-1,TRBJ2-7,CSALEDRGYEQYF,TGCAGTGCTTTAGAGGACAGGGGCTACGAGCAGTACTTC
many,TRBD2,TRBV7-6,TRBJ2-7,CASRTSGGANEQYF,TGTGCCAGCCGAACTAGCGGGGGGGCAAACGAGCAGTACTTC
many,-,TRBV27,TRBJ1-5,CASSPQWNQPQHF,TGTGCCAGCAGTCCTCAATGGAATCAGCCCCAGCATTTT
many,TRBD1,TRBV15,TRBJ2-7,CATSRDKMGQGYEQYF,TGTGCCACCAGCAGAGATAAGATGGGACAGGGCTACGAGCAGTACTTC
many,-,TRBV27,TRBJ1-2,CASSRGSDYGYTF,TGTGCCAGCAGCAGGGGCAGCGACTATGGCTACACCTTC
many,-,TRBV2,TRBJ1-1,CASSDPKTEAFF,TGTGCCAGCAGTGATCCCAAAACTGAAGCTTTCTTT
many,-,TRBV14,TRBJ1-3,CASSPTGRKGNTIYF,TGTGCCAGCAGCCCAACAGGGAGGAAGGGAAACACCATATATTTT
many,-,TRBV7-7,TRBJ2-5,CASRLTRRETQYF,TGTGCCAGCAGACTCACTAGGAGGGAGACCCAGTACTTC
many,-,TRBV7-8,TRBJ2-5,CASSLVIGDQETQYF,TGTGCCAGCAGCTTAGTTATTGGGGATCAAGAGACCCAGTACTTC
many,TRBD1,TRBV7-2,TRBJ1-4,CASSSGTGREKLFF,TGTGCCAGCAGCTCCGGGACAGGGCGCGAAAAACTGTTTTTT